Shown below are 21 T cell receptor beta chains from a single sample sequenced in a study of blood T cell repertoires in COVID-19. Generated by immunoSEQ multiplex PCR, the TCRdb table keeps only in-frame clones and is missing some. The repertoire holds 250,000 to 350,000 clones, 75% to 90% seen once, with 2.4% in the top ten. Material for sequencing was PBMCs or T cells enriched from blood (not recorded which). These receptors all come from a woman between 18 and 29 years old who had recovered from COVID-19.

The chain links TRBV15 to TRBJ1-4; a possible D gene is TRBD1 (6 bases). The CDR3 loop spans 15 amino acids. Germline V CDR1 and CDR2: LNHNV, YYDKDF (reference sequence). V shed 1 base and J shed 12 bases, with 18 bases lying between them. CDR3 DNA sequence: TGTGCCACCAGCAGAGCCACAGGGACCCATGACGAACTGTTTTTT. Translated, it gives CATSRATGTHDELFF.

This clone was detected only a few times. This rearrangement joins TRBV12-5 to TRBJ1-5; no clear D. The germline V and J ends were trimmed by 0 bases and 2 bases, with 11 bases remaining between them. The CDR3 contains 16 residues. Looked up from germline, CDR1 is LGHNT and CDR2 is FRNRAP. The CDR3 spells CASGLVEVFGNQPQHF. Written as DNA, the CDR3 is TGTGCTAGTGGTTTGGTAGAGGTATTCGGCAATCAGCCCCAGCATTTT.

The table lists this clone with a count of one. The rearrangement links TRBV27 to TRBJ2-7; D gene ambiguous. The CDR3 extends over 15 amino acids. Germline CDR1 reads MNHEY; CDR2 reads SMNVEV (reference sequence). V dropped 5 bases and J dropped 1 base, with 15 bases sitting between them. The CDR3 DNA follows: TGTGCCAGCAGTGATGCCCGTACAGTTTCCTACGAGCAGTACTTC. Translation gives CASSDARTVSYEQYF.

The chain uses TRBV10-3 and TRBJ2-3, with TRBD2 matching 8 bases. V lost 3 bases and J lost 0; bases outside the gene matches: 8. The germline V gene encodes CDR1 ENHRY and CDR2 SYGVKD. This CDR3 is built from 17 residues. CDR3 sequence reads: CAISDRHSGVSTDTQYF. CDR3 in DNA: TGTGCCATCAGTGACCGACATAGCGGGGTGAGCACAGATACGCAGTATTTT.

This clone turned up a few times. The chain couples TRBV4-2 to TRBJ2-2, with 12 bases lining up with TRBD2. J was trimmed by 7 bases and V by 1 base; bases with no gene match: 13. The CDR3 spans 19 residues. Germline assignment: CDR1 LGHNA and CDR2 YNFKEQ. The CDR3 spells CASSQGRGTSGHRVGELFF. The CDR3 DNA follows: TGTGCCAGCAGCCAAGGACGGGGGACTAGCGGGCATAGGGTCGGGGAGCTGTTTTTT.

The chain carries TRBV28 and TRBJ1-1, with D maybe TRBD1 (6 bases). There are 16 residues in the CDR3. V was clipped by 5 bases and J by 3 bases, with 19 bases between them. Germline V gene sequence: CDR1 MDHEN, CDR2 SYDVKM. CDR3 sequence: CASSPGTSLPYTEAFF. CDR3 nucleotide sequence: TGTGCCAGCAGTCCGGGGACATCGCTGCCGTACACTGAAGCTTTCTTT.

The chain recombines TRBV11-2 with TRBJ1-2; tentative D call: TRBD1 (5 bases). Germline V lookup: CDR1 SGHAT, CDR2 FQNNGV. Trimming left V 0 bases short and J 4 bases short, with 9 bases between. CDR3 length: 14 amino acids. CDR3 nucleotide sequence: TGTGCCAGCAGCTTAGATCCCAGGGTCTATGGCTACACCTTC. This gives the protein CASSLDPRVYGYTF.

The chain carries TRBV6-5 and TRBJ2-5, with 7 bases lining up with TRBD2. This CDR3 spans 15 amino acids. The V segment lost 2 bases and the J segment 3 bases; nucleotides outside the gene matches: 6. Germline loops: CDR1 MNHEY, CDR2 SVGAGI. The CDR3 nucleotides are TGTGCCAGCAGTTACATCAGCGGGGTCAAAGAGACCCAGTACTTC. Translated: CASSYISGVKETQYF.

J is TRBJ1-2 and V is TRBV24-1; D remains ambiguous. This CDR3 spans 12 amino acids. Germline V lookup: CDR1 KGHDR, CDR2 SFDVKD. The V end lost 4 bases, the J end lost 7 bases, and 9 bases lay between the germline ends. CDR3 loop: CATSDPYFGYTF. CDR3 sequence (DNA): TGTGCCACCAGTGACCCTTATTTTGGCTACACCTTC.

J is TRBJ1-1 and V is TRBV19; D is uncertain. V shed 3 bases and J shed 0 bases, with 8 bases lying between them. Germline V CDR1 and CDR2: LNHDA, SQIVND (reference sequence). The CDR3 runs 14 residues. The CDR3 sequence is CASSIDTLNTEAFF. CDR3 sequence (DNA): TGTGCCAGTAGTATCGACACACTGAACACTGAAGCTTTCTTT.

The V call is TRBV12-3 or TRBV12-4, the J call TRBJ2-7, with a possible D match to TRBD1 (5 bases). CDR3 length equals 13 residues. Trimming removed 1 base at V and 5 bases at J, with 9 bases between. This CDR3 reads CASSLGLGDEQYF. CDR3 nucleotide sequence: TGTGCCAGCAGTTTAGGGTTAGGGGACGAGCAGTACTTC.

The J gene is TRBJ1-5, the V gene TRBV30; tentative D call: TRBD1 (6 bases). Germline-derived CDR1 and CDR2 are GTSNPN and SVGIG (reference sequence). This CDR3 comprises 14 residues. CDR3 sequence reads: CALGARGSSEPQHF. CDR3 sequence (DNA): TGTGCATTGGGGGCGAGGGGGTCTTCGGAGCCCCAGCATTTT.

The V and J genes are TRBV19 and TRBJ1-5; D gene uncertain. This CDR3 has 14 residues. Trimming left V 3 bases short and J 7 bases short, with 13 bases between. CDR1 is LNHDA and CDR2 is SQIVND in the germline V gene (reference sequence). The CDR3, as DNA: TGTGCCAGTAGTATTGGCGGGGTAGGACAGCCCCAGCATTTT. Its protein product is CASSIGGVGQPQHF.

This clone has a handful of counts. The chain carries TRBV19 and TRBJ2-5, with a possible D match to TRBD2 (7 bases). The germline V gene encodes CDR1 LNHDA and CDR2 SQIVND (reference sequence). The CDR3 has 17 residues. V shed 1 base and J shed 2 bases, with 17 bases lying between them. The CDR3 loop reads CASSIGGGGVTQETQYF. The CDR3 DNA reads TGTGCCAGTAGTATAGGAGGGGGGGGTGTAACACAAGAGACCCAGTACTTC.

The CDR3: CASSFSLGVNEQFF. In DNA, the CDR3 is TGTGCCAGCAGCTTCAGCTTAGGGGTTAATGAGCAGTTCTTC. The chain employs TRBV7-9 and TRBJ2-1, with D possibly TRBD1 on 5 matching bases. The CDR3 loop spans 14 amino acids. Looked up from germline, CDR1 is SEHNR and CDR2 is FQNEAQ (reference sequence). Trimming left V 3 bases short and J 7 bases short, with 13 bases between. Variable domain in full (rest from reference TRBV7-9 and TRBJ2-1): DTGVSQNPRHKITKRGQNVTFRCDPISEHNRLYWYRQTLGQGPEFLTYFQNEAQLEKSRLLSDRFSAERPKGSFSTLEIQRTEQGDSAMYLCASSFSLGVNEQFFGPGTRLTVL.

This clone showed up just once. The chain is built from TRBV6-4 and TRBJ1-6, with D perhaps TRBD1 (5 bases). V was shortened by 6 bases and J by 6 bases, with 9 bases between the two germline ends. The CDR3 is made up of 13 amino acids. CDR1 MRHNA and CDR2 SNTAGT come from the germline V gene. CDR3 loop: CASRQDTNSPLHF. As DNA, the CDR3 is TGTGCCAGCAGACAGGACACTAATTCACCCCTCCACTTT.

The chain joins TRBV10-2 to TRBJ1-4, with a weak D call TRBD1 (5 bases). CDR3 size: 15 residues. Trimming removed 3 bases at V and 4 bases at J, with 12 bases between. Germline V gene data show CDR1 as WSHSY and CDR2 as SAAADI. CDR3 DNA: TGCGCCAGCAGTGACTCAGGGATAAGTAATGAAAAACTGTTTTTT. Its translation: CASSDSGISNEKLFF.

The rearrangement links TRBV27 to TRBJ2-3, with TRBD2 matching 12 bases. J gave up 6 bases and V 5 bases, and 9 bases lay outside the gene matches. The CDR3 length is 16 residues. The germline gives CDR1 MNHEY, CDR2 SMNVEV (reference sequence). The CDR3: CASSPGTSGRRDTQYF. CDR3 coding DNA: TGTGCCAGCAGTCCCGGGACTAGCGGGCGCCGGGATACGCAGTATTTT.

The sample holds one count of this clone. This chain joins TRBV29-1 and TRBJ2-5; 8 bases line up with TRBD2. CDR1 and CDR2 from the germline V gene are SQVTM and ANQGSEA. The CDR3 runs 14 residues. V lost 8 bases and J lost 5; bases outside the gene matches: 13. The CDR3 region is CSYRVLAGGETQYF. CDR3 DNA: TGCAGCTACCGGGTGCTAGCGGGCGGGGAGACCCAGTACTTC.

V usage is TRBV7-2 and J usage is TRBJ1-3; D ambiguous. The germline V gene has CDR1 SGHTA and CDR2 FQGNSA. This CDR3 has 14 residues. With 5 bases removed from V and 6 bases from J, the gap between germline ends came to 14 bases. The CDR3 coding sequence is TGTGCCAGCAGCCCCGGGATAGGGATAAACACCATATATTTT. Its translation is CASSPGIGINTIYF.

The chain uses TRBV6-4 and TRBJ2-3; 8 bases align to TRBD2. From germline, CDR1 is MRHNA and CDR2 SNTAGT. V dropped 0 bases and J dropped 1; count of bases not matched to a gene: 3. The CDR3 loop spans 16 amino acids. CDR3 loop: CASSDSSSGGTDTQYF. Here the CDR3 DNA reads TGTGCCAGCAGTGACTCCAGTAGCGGGGGCACAGATACGCAGTATTTT.